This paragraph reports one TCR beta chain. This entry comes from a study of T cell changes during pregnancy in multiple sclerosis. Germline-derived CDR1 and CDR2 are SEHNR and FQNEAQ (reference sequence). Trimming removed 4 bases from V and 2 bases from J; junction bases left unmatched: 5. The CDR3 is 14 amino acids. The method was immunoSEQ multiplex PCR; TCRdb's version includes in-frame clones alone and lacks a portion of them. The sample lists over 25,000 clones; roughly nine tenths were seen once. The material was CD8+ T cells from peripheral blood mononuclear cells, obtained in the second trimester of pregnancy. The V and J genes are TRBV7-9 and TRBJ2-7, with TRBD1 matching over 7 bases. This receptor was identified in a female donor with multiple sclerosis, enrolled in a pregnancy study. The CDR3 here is CASSYAGTAYEQYF. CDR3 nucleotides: TGTGCCAGCAGCTACGCCGGGACAGCCTACGAGCAGTACTTC.